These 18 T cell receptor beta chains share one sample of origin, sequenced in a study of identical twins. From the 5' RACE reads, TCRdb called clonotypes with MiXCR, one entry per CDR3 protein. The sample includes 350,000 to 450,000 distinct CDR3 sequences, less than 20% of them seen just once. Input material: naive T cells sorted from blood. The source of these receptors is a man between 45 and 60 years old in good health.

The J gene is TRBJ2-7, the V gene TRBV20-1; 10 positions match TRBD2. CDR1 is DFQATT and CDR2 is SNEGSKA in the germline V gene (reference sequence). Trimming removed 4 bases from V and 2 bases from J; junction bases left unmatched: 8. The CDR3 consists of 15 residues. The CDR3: CSATPLAGDTYEQYF. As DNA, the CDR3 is TGCAGTGCTACCCCTCTAGCGGGGGACACCTACGAGCAGTACTTC.

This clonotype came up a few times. The CDR3 is CASSLSGTYTDTQYF. CDR3 coding DNA: TGTGCCAGCAGCTTATCGGGGACATACACAGATACGCAGTATTTT. This chain uses TRBV7-2 with TRBJ2-3; a weak D match, TRBD1 (6 bases). Trimming removed 2 bases from V and 2 bases from J, with 11 bases in between. CDR1 is SGHTA, CDR2 FQGNSA, per germline. The length of the CDR3 is 15 residues.

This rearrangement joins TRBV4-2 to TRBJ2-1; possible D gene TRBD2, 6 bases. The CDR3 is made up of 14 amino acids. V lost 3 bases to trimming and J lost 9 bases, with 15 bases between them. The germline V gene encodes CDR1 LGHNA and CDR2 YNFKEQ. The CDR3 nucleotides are TGTGCCAGCAGCCAGGAGACTAGTTCGGCTGAGCAGTTCTTC. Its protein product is CASSQETSSAEQFF.

The CDR3 DNA is TGCAGCGCACCGGGACAGGGGATAGATACGCAGTATTTT. Encoded protein: CSAPGQGIDTQYF. The rearrangement joins TRBV29-1 to TRBJ2-3, with 10 bases that match TRBD1. CDR1 SQVTM and CDR2 ANQGSEA come from the germline V gene. The CDR3 sequence is 13 residues long. Trimming took 7 bases from V and 5 from J; bases not matched to a gene: 6.

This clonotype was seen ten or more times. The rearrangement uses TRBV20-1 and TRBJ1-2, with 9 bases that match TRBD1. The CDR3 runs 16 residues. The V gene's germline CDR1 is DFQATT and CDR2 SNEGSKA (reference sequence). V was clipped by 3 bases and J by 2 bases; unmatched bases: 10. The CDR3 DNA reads TGCAGTGCTAGGCCCAGGACAGGGGTAGGGAACTATGGCTACACCTTC. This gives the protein CSARPRTGVGNYGYTF.

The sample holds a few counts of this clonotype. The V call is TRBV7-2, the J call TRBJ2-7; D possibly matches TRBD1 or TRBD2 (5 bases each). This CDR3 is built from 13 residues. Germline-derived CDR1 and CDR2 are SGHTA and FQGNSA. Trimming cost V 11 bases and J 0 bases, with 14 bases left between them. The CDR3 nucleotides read TGTGCCGTACGGGACGATCACTCCTACGAGCAGTACTTC. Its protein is CAVRDDHSYEQYF. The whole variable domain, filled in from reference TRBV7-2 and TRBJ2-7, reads GAGVSQSPSNKVTEKGKDVELRCDPISGHTALYWYRQSLGQGLEFLIYFQGNSAPDKSGLPSDRFSAERTGGSVSTLTIQRTQQEDSAVYLCAVRDDHSYEQYFGPGTRLTVT.

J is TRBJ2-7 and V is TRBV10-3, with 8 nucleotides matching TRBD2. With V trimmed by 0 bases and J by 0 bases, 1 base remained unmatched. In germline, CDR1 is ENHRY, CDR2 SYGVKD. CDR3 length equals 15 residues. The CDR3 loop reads CAISESAGGSYEQYF. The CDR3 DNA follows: TGTGCCATCAGTGAGTCGGCGGGGGGCTCCTACGAGCAGTACTTC.

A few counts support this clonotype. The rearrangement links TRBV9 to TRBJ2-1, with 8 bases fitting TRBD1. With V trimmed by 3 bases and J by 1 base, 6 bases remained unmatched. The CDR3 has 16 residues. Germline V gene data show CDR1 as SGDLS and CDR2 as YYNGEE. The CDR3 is CASSAGTGISYNEQFF. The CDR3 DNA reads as TGTGCCAGCAGCGCCGGGACAGGAATTTCCTACAATGAGCAGTTCTTC.

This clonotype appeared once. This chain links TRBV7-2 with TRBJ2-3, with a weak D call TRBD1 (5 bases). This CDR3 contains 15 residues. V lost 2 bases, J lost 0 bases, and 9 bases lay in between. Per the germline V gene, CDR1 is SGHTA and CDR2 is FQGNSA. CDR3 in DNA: TGTGCCAGCAGCTTAAGGGGTCCTAGCACAGATACGCAGTATTTT. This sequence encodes CASSLRGPSTDTQYF.

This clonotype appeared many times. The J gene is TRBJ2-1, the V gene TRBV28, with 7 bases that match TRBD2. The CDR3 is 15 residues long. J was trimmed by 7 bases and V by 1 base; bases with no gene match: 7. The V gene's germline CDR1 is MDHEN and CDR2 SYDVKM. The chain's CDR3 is CASSLSREWWNEQFF. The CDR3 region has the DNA TGTGCCAGCAGTTTATCGCGGGAGTGGTGGAATGAGCAGTTCTTC.

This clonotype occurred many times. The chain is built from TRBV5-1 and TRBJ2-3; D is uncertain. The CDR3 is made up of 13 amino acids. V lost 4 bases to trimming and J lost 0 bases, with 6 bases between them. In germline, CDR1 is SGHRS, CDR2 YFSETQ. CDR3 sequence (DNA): TGCGCCAGCAGCAGGACCAGCACAGATACGCAGTATTTT. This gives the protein CASSRTSTDTQYF.

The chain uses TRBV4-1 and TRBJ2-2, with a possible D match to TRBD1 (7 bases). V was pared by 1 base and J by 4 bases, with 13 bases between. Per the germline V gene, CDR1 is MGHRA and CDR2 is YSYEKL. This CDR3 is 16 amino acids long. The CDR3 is CASSQAQGGVTGELFF. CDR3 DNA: TGCGCCAGCAGCCAAGCTCAGGGGGGAGTCACCGGGGAGCTGTTTTTT.

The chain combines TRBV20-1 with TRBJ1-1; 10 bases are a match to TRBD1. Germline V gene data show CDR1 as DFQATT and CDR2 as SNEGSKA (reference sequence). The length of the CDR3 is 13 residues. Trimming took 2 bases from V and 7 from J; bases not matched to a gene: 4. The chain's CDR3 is CSARTGTGVEAFF. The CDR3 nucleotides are TGCAGTGCTAGAACCGGGACAGGGGTTGAAGCTTTCTTT.

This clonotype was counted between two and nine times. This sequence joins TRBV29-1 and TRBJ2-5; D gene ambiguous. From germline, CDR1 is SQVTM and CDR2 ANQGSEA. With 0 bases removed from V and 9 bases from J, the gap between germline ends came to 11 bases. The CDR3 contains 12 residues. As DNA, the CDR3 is TGCAGCGTTGAAGAGACCACCGGGTCCCAGTACTTC. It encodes CSVEETTGSQYF.

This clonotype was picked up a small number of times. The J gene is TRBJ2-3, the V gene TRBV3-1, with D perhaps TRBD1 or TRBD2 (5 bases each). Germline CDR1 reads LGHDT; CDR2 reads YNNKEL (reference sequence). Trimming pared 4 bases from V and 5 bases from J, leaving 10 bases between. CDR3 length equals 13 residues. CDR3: CASSRWDEDTQYF. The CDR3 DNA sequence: TGTGCCAGCAGCCGCTGGGACGAAGATACGCAGTATTTT.

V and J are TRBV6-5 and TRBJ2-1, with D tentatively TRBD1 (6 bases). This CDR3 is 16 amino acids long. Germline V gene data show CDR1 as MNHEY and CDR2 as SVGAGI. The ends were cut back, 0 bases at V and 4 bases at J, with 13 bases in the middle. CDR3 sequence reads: CASSYSSWQGYNEQFF. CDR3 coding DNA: TGTGCCAGCAGTTACTCGTCCTGGCAGGGGTACAATGAGCAGTTCTTC.

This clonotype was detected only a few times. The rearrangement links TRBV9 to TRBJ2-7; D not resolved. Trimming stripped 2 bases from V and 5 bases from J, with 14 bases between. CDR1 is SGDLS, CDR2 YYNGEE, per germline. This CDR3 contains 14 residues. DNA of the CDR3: TGTGCCAGCAGCGTCAGAATAGGATCTCACGAGCAGTACTTC. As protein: CASSVRIGSHEQYF.

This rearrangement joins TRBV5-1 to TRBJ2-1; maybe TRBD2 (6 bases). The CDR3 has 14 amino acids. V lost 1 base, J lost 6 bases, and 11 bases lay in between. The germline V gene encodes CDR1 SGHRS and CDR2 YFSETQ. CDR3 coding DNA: TGCGCCAGCAGCTTGCCGGGAGTCGGCAATGAGCAGTTCTTC. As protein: CASSLPGVGNEQFF.